This passage covers 32 T cell receptor beta chains from one sample sequenced in a study of glioma-infiltrating T cells after dendritic cell vaccination. TCRdb keeps only in-frame clones here, not all; method: immunoSEQ multiplex PCR. Of approximately 85,000 clones listed, 85% are singletons. The time point is: after dendritic cell vaccination, including at tumor progression/relapse. Sequences were derived from blood, sampled after dendritic cell vaccination. The receptors shown here come from a human donor with glioblastoma.

This chain connects TRBV7-3 to TRBJ2-2, with TRBD1 identical over 7 bases. J gave up 4 bases and V 8 bases, and 7 bases lay outside the gene matches. There are 14 residues in the CDR3. CDR1 is SGHTA and CDR2 is FQGTGA in the germline V gene. CDR3 residues: CASREGAGTGELFF. The DNA for the CDR3 is TGTGCCAGCCGCGAGGGGGCCGGCACCGGGGAGCTGTTTTTT.

The gene calls are TRBV6-5 and TRBJ2-7, with 9 positions matching TRBD2. With 6 bases clipped from V and 2 bases from J, the junction kept 5 bases outside the gene matches. This CDR3 comprises 14 residues. Germline CDR1 reads MNHEY; CDR2 reads SVGAGI. The CDR3 DNA reads TGTGCCAGCAGGCGGCGGGAGGGCCCCTACGAGCAGTACTTC. It translates to CASRRREGPYEQYF.

J is TRBJ1-4 and V is TRBV25-1, with TRBD1 matching over 7 bases. V dropped 8 bases and J dropped 4; count of bases not matched to a gene: 10. The CDR3 runs to 15 residues. The V gene's germline CDR1 is MGHDK and CDR2 SYGVNS. In DNA form, the CDR3 reads TGTGCCAGCCGCAGAACAGGGGCCGGTAATGAAAAACTGTTTTTT. This encodes CASRRTGAGNEKLFF.

The V gene is TRBV18, the J gene TRBJ2-1; 8 bases align to TRBD2. The germline CDR1 and CDR2 sequences are KGHSH and LQKENI. This CDR3 comprises 19 residues. V lost 3 bases and J lost 0; bases outside the gene matches: 13. The DNA of the CDR3 is TGTGCCAGCTCACCTGGGCGGCTAGCGGGCTCGAGCTCCTACAATGAGCAGTTCTTC. It encodes CASSPGRLAGSSSYNEQFF.

This chain connects TRBV9 to TRBJ2-7; 11 nucleotides agree with TRBD2. With 7 bases clipped from V and 3 bases from J, the junction kept 6 bases outside the gene matches. In germline, CDR1 is SGDLS, CDR2 YYNGEE. The CDR3 runs 14 residues. CDR3 in amino acids: CASSRLAGSYEQYF. The CDR3 nucleotides are TGTGCCAGCTCGAGACTAGCGGGGAGCTACGAGCAGTACTTC.

The table lists this clone with a count of one. The CDR3: CASSPWAGSTGELFF. Here the CDR3 DNA reads TGTGCCAGCAGCCCGTGGGCAGGAAGCACCGGGGAGCTGTTTTTT. V is TRBV11-2 and J is TRBJ2-2; D is undetermined. CDR1 and CDR2 (germline): SGHAT, FQNNGV. The V end was cut by 5 bases, the J end by 4 bases, with 14 bases between. The CDR3 totals 15 residues.

The J gene is TRBJ2-7, the V gene TRBV7-2; 13 nucleotides match TRBD2. Per germline, CDR1 SGHTA and CDR2 FQGNSA. Trimming at V came to 5 bases and at J to 3 bases, leaving 4 bases not matched to a gene. This CDR3 is built from 15 residues. CDR3 sequence: CASSTRTSGSYEQYF. The CDR3 DNA reads TGTGCCAGCAGCACCAGGACTAGCGGGAGCTACGAGCAGTACTTC. Based on the CDR3 plus reference TRBV7-2 and TRBJ2-7, the full variable domain is GAGVSQSPSNKVTEKGKDVELRCDPISGHTALYWYRQSLGQGLEFLIYFQGNSAPDKSGLPSDRFSAERTGGSVSTLTIQRTQQEDSAVYLCASSTRTSGSYEQYFGPGTRLTVT.

The V call is TRBV5-6, the J call TRBJ2-7; D is possibly TRBD1 (5 bases). The CDR3 contains 12 residues. Trimming shortened V by 2 bases and J by 6 bases, and 9 bases separated the two germline ends. The germline CDR1 and CDR2 sequences are SGHDT and YYEEEE. CDR3 nucleotide sequence: TGTGCCAGCAGCTTCGGACAAATCGAGCAGTACTTC. Translating it yields CASSFGQIEQYF.

The chain has TRBV7-6 and TRBJ1-1; no clear D gene. The CDR3 has 12 residues. Germline lookup yields CDR1 SGHVS and CDR2 FNYEAQ. V was clipped by 5 bases and J by 5 bases, with 9 bases between them. CDR3 in amino acids: CASSPLSTEAFF. CDR3 bases: TGTGCCAGCAGCCCCCTATCGACTGAAGCTTTCTTT.

The genes are TRBV11-1 and TRBJ1-1; 7 bases are a match to TRBD1. The ends lost 5 bases at V and 1 base at J; junction bases unmatched: 7. Per germline, CDR1 SGHAT and CDR2 FQDESV (reference sequence). The CDR3 has 15 residues. The CDR3 region has the DNA TGTGCCAGCAGCAATAGGGGGCTTAAGAACACTGAAGCTTTCTTT. Protein: CASSNRGLKNTEAFF. Full variable domain (rest looked up from reference TRBV11-1 and TRBJ1-1): EAEVAQSPRYKITEKSQAVAFWCDPISGHATLYWYRQILGQGPELLVQFQDESVVDDSQLPKDRFSAERLKGVDSTLKIQPAELGDSAMYLCASSNRGLKNTEAFFGQGTRLTVV.

As DNA, the CDR3 is TGTGCCAGTAGTATAGTTCTGGGAGGAACCACTGAAGCTTTCTTT. Its translation is CASSIVLGGTTEAFF. The chain is built from TRBV19 and TRBJ1-1; no definite D call. The germline V gene encodes CDR1 LNHDA and CDR2 SQIVND (reference sequence). The CDR3 runs to 15 residues. Trimming took 1 base from V and 4 from J, leaving 13 bases between them.

This rearrangement joins TRBV13 to TRBJ1-3, with 7 bases that match TRBD1. Germline loops: CDR1 PRHDT, CDR2 FYEKMQ (reference sequence). The V gene end was trimmed by 0 bases and the J gene end by 3 bases; junction bases not matched to a gene: 2. The CDR3 sequence is 15 residues long. In DNA, the CDR3 is TGTGCCAGCAGCTTAGGCAGGGGGTTTGGAAACACCATATATTTT. Its protein is CASSLGRGFGNTIYF.

J is TRBJ2-7 and V is TRBV6-1; TRBD2 aligns across 14 bases. CDR3 size: 15 residues. The V gene end was trimmed by 6 bases and the J gene end by 6 bases; junction bases not matched to a gene: 7. Germline V lookup: CDR1 MNHNS, CDR2 SASEGT. CDR3 nucleotides: TGTGCCAGCAGCCCTGGGACTAGCGGGAGCTTCGAGCAGTACTTC. Translated, it gives CASSPGTSGSFEQYF.

This rearrangement joins TRBV9 to TRBJ2-2, with TRBD1 as a possible D gene (6 bases). This CDR3 is 14 amino acids long. Trimming pared 4 bases from V and 4 bases from J, leaving 11 bases between. CDR1 SGDLS and CDR2 YYNGEE come from the germline V gene. CDR3: CASSKGTFTGELFF. Written as DNA, the CDR3 is TGTGCCAGCAGCAAGGGGACATTCACCGGGGAGCTGTTTTTT.

Many counts were recorded for this clone. The chain carries TRBV5-4 and TRBJ2-7, with D uncertain. V gave up 3 bases and J gave up 9 bases, with 13 bases separating them. This CDR3 is 12 amino acids long. Germline V gene sequence: CDR1 SGHNT, CDR2 YYREEE (reference sequence). The CDR3 DNA sequence: TGTGCCAGCAGCTACCCGAGAGGCCGGCAGTACTTC. It codes for CASSYPRGRQYF.

This chain joins TRBV7-6 and TRBJ2-7; D gene uncertain. Germline values: CDR1 SGHVS, CDR2 FNYEAQ. V gave up 1 base and J gave up 1 base, with 8 bases separating them. CDR3 length: 14 amino acids. CDR3 nucleotides: TGTGCCAGCAGCTTAGTAGCCGGGTCCTACGAGCAGTACTTC. Translation gives CASSLVAGSYEQYF.

V gene TRBV18 combines with J gene TRBJ1-6; 7 positions agree with TRBD1. Germline-derived CDR1 and CDR2 are KGHSH and LQKENI. The CDR3 consists of 16 residues. Trimming removed 2 bases from V and 6 bases from J; junction bases left unmatched: 7. The CDR3 nucleotides read TGTGCCAGCTCACCAGATCAAACAGGGGTTAATTCACCCCTCCACTTT. Translation: CASSPDQTGVNSPLHF.

CDR3 residues: CASSLIGGAGGLTDTQYF. DNA for the CDR3: TGTGCCAGCAGTTTGATTGGGGGAGCGGGGGGGCTCACAGATACGCAGTATTTT. The chain uses TRBV7-9 and TRBJ2-3; TRBD2 matches at 10 bases. V dropped 6 bases and J dropped 2; count of bases not matched to a gene: 14. CDR1 is SEHNR, CDR2 FQNEAQ, per germline (reference sequence). The CDR3 covers 18 residues. The complete variable domain, with remaining parts taken from reference TRBV7-9 and TRBJ2-3, reads DTGVSQNPRHKITKRGQNVTFRCDPISEHNRLYWYRQTLGQGPEFLTYFQNEAQLEKSRLLSDRFSAERPKGSFSTLEIQRTEQGDSAMYLCASSLIGGAGGLTDTQYFGPGTRLTVL.

The chain has TRBV4-1 and TRBJ1-2, with D unresolved. Germline assignment: CDR1 MGHRA and CDR2 YSYEKL. V was trimmed by 0 bases and J by 5 bases, leaving 4 bases between them. The CDR3 loop spans 12 amino acids. CDR3 loop: CASSQESYGYTF. CDR3 nucleotide sequence: TGCGCCAGCAGCCAAGAGTCTTATGGCTACACCTTC.

This sequence joins TRBV28 and TRBJ1-1; 9 positions agree with TRBD1. The germline V gene encodes CDR1 MDHEN and CDR2 SYDVKM. The V segment lost 3 bases and the J segment 0 bases; nucleotides outside the gene matches: 5. The CDR3 is made up of 16 amino acids. The CDR3 spells CASSFRGQGLNTEAFF. The CDR3 DNA sequence: TGTGCCAGCAGTTTCCGTGGACAGGGGTTGAACACTGAAGCTTTCTTT.

The chain links TRBV7-6 to TRBJ1-5; maybe TRBD1 (6 bases). Trimming removed 2 bases at V and 0 bases at J, with 20 bases between. CDR3 length: 19 amino acids. CDR1 and CDR2 (germline): SGHVS, FNYEAQ. CDR3 nucleotides: TGTGCCAGCAGCTTAAATCTCCGAAACAGGGACTATAGCAATCAGCCCCAGCATTTT. Translated: CASSLNLRNRDYSNQPQHF.

This chain connects TRBV5-6 to TRBJ2-7, with a tentative D call TRBD1 (6 bases). Germline values: CDR1 SGHDT, CDR2 YYEEEE. The germline V and J ends were trimmed by 0 bases and 9 bases, with 13 bases remaining between them. CDR3 length: 13 residues. The CDR3, as DNA: TGTGCCAGCAGCTTGGCAGGGGAGCTGGGGCAGTACTTC. This sequence encodes CASSLAGELGQYF.

This chain uses TRBV5-1 with TRBJ1-4, with D maybe TRBD1 (5 bases). V was clipped by 2 bases and J by 2 bases, with 10 bases between them. CDR1 is SGHRS and CDR2 is YFSETQ in the germline V gene. The CDR3 length is 15 residues. The CDR3 sequence: CASSFQAGTNEKLFF. The CDR3 nucleotides read TGCGCCAGCAGCTTTCAAGCAGGGACTAATGAAAAACTGTTTTTT.

This chain's CDR3 is CASRDQGGSYGYTF. The DNA for the CDR3 is TGTGCCAGCAGGGACCAGGGAGGTAGCTATGGCTACACCTTC. V is TRBV9 and J is TRBJ1-2, with a weak D call TRBD1 (5 bases). V was shortened by 5 bases and J by 4 bases, with 15 bases between the two germline ends. The germline V gene encodes CDR1 SGDLS and CDR2 YYNGEE. The length of the CDR3 is 14 residues.

The V gene is TRBV15, the J gene TRBJ2-2, with TRBD2 identical over 9 bases. The CDR3 length is 18 residues. The V segment lost 1 base and the J segment 6 bases; nucleotides outside the gene matches: 12. The germline gives CDR1 LNHNV, CDR2 YYDKDF (reference sequence). The CDR3 protein is CATSRGGVLAGNAGELFF. DNA of the CDR3: TGTGCCACCAGCAGAGGGGGTGTGCTAGCGGGAAACGCCGGGGAGCTGTTTTTT.

The genes are TRBV7-6 and TRBJ2-7; D perhaps matches TRBD2 (6 bases). Germline CDR1 is SGHVS and CDR2 is FNYEAQ. CDR3 length equals 16 residues. Trimming removed 3 bases at V and 2 bases at J, with 17 bases between. The CDR3 bases are TGTGCCAGCAGCTTCGGCGGGATGGCGGGAACCTACGAGCAGTACTTC. This sequence encodes CASSFGGMAGTYEQYF.

This chain uses TRBV6-4 with TRBJ2-3; D perhaps matches TRBD2 (5 bases). Germline V gene data show CDR1 as MRHNA and CDR2 as SNTAGT. V shed 6 bases and J shed 3 bases, with 13 bases lying between them. The CDR3 totals 14 residues. DNA for the CDR3: TGTGCCAGCAGCCTCCGTGGGGAGACAGATACGCAGTATTTT. Protein product: CASSLRGETDTQYF.

This chain uses TRBV27 with TRBJ2-3; 7 nucleotides line up with TRBD1. Per the germline V gene, CDR1 is MNHEY and CDR2 is SMNVEV (reference sequence). The CDR3 length is 18 residues. V was pared by 4 bases and J by 1 base, with 14 bases of the junction left unmatched. This CDR3 is CASSSPFPQGQGTDTQYF. The CDR3 DNA sequence: TGTGCCAGCAGTTCCCCGTTCCCACAGGGGCAGGGCACAGATACGCAGTATTTT.

The chain links TRBV5-4 to TRBJ2-3; 7 bases line up with TRBD1. The CDR3 is made up of 15 amino acids. CDR1 and CDR2 (germline): SGHNT, YYREEE (reference sequence). V lost 2 bases to trimming and J lost 3 bases; unmatched junction nucleotides: 6. The CDR3 coding sequence is TGTGCCAGCAGCTTTATACAGGGGTCAACAGATACGCAGTATTTT. Encoded protein: CASSFIQGSTDTQYF.

The chain employs TRBV10-3 and TRBJ2-7; D remains ambiguous. With 10 bases removed from V and 1 base from J, the gap between germline ends came to 8 bases. The CDR3 length is 11 residues. Germline CDR1 and CDR2: ENHRY and SYGVKD. The CDR3: CATQESYEQYF. DNA for the CDR3: TGTGCCACTCAGGAATCCTACGAGCAGTACTTC.

The V call is TRBV27, the J call TRBJ2-1; 12 bases fit TRBD2. The CDR3 has 15 amino acids. The V gene's germline CDR1 is MNHEY and CDR2 SMNVEV (reference sequence). Unmatched junction bases numbered 6, after V lost 5 bases and J lost 7 bases. CDR3 coding DNA: TGTGCCAGCAGTCCAAGGGGGACTAGCGGGAATGAGCAGTTCTTC. It is translated as CASSPRGTSGNEQFF.

The V gene is TRBV27, the J gene TRBJ1-5, with 9 bases that match TRBD1. V trimming: 1 base; J trimming: 5 bases; junction bases outside the gene matches: 15. The CDR3 sequence is 19 residues long. From germline, CDR1 is MNHEY and CDR2 SMNVEV (reference sequence). CDR3: CASSLWGPLLGTGYQPQHF. CDR3 sequence (DNA): TGTGCCAGCAGTTTATGGGGCCCCCTGCTCGGGACAGGGTATCAGCCCCAGCATTTT.